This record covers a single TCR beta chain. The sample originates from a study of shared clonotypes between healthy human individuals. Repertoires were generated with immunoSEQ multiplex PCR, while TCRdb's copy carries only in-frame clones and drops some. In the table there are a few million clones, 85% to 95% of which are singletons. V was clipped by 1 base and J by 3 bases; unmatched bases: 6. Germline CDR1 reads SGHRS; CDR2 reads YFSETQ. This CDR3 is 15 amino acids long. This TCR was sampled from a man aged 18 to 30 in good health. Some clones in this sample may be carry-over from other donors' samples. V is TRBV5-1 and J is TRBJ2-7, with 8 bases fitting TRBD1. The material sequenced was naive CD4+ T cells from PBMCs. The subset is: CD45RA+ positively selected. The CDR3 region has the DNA TGCGCCAGCAGCTTGACCCGGACAGGGATCTACGAGCAGTACTTC. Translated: CASSLTRTGIYEQYF.